The clone carrying this T cell receptor (beta chain) was detected once. Its antigen remains unknown. Trimming removed 6 bases at V and 8 bases at J, with 12 bases between. This CDR3 has 11 residues. Germline loops: CDR1 DFQATT, CDR2 SNEGSKA (reference sequence). The table came from immunoSEQ multiplex PCR; TCRdb's copy has only in-frame clones and leaves some out. The sample includes roughly 380,000 clones, 90% to 98% seen only once; the top ten take approximately 0.32%. This entry comes from a study of shared clonotypes between healthy human individuals. Study observations and caveats: Having only a few donors restricted how much genetic and exposure-history diversity was captured.

This TCR derives from a man aged 30 to 45 in good health. The specimen was memory CD8+ T cells sorted from blood. Subset meaning: CD45RO+ cells pooled with CCR7-negative TemRA cells. This rearrangement joins TRBV20-1 to TRBJ2-3; unclear D gene. In DNA, the CDR3 is TGCAGTGCAAGGACCCTTACTACGCAGTATTTT. This codes for CSARTLTTQYF.